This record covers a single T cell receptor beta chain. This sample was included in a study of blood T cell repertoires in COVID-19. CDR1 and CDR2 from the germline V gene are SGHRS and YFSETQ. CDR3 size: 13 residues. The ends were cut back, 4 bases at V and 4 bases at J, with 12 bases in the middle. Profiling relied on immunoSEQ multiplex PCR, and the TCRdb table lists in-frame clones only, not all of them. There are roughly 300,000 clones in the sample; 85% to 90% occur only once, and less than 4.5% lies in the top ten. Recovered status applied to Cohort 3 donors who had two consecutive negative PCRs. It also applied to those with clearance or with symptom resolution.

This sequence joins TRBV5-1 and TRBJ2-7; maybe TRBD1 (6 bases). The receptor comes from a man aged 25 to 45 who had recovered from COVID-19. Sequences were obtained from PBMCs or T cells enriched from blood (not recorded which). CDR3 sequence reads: CASSTGLGYEQYF. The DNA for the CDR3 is TGCGCCAGCAGCACAGGGCTAGGGTACGAGCAGTACTTC.